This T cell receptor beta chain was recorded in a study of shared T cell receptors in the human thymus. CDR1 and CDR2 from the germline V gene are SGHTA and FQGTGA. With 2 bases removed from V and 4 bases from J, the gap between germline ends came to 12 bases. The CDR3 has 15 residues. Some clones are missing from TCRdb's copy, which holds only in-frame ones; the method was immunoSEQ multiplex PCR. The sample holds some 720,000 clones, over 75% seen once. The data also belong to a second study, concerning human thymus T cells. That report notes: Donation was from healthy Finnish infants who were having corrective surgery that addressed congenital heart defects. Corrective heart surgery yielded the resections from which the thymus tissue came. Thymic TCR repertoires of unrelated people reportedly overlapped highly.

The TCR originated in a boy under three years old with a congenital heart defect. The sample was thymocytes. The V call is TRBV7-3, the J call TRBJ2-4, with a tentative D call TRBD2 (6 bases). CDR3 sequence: CASSLSEGGKNIQYF. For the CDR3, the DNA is TGTGCCAGCAGCTTATCGGAAGGAGGGAAAAACATTCAGTACTTC.